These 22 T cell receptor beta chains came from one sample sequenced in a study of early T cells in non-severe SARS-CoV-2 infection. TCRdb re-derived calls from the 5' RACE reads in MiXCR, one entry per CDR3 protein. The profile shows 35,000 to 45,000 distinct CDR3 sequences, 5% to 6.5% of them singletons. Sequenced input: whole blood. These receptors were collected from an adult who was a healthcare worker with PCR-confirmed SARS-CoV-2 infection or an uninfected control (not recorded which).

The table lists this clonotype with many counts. CDR3 nucleotides: TGCAGTGCTACCCCAGCTTCTAACTATGGCTACACCTTC. Protein sequence: CSATPASNYGYTF. The chain is built from TRBV20-1 and TRBJ1-2; no firm D call. CDR1 and CDR2 from the germline V gene are DFQATT and SNEGSKA (reference sequence). There are 13 residues in the CDR3. With 4 bases removed from V and 0 bases from J, the gap between germline ends came to 9 bases.

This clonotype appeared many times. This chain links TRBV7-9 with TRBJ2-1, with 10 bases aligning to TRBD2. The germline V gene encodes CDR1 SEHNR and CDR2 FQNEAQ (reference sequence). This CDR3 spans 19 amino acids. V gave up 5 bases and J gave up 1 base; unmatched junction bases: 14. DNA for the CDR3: TGTGCCAGCAGCCCCGAATATGTAGCGGGGGGCCAATCCTACAATGAGCAGTTCTTC. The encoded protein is CASSPEYVAGGQSYNEQFF.

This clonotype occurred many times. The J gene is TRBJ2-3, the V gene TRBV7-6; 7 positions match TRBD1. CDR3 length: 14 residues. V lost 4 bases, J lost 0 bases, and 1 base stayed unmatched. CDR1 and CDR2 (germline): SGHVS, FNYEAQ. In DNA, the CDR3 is TGTGCCAGCAGCTCGGGACAGAGCACAGATACGCAGTATTTT. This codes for CASSSGQSTDTQYF. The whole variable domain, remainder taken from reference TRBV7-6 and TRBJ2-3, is GAGVSQSPRYKVTKRGQDVALRCDPISGHVSLYWYRQALGQGPEFLTYFNYEAQQDKSGLPNDRFSAERPEGSISTLTIQRTEQRDSAMYRCASSSGQSTDTQYFGPGTRLTVL.

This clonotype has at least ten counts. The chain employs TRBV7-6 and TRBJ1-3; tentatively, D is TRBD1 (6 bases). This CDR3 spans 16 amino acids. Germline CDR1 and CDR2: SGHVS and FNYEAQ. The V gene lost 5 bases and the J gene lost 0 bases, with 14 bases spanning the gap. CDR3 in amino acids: CASSQRGASSGNTIYF. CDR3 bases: TGTGCCAGCAGCCAGAGGGGGGCCAGCTCTGGAAACACCATATATTTT.

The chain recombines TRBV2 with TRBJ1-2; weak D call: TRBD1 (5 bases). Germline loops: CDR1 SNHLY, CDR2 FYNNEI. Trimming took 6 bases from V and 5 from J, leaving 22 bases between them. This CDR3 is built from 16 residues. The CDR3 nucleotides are TGTGCCAGCAGGGCCTGGGGCCAGAAGGACTCGTATGGCTACACCTTC. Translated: CASRAWGQKDSYGYTF. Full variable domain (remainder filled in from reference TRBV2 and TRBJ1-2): EPEVTQTPSHQVTQMGQEVILRCVPISNHLYFYWYRQILGQKVEFLVSFYNNEISEKSEIFDDQFSVERPDGSNFTLKIRSTKLEDSAMYFCASRAWGQKDSYGYTFGSGTRLTVV.

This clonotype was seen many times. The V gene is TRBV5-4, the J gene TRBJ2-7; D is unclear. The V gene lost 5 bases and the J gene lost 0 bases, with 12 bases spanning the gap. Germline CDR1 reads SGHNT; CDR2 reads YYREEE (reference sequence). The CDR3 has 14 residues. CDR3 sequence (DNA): TGTGCCAGCAGTCAGATAGGAAGCTCCTACGAGCAGTACTTC. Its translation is CASSQIGSSYEQYF.

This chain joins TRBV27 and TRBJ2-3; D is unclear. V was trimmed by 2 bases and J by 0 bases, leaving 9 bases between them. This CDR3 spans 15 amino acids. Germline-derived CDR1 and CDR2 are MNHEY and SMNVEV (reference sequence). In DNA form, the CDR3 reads TGTGCCAGCAGTTTAGCGACGGCTAGCACAGATACGCAGTATTTT. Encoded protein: CASSLATASTDTQYF.

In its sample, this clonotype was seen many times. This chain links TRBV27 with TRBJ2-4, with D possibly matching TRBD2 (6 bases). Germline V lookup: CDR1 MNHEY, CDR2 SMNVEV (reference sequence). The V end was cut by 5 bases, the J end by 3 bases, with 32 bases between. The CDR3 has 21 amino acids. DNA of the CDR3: TGTGCCAGCAGTAACCTCCGTCCGGGACTCCTGGGGGACGGGGACAAAAACATTCAGTACTTC. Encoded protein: CASSNLRPGLLGDGDKNIQYF.

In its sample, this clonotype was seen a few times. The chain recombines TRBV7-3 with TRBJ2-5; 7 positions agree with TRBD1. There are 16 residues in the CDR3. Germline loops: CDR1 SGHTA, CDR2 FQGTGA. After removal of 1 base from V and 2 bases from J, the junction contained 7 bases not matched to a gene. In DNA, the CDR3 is TGTGCCAGCAGCTTAATGGGGGCAGGGGGACAAGAGACCCAGTACTTC. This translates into CASSLMGAGGQETQYF.

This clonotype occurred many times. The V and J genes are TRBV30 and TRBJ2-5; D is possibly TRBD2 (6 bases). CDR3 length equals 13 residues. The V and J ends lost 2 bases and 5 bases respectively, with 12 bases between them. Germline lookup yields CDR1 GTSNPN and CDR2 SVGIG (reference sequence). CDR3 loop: CAWSKGLHETQYF. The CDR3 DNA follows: TGTGCCTGGAGTAAGGGACTGCATGAGACCCAGTACTTC.

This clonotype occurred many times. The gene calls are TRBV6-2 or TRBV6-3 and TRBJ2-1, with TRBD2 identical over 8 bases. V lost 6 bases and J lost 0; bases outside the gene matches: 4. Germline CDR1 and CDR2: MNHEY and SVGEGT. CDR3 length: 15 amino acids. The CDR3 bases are TGTGCCAGCAGCCTAAGCGGGAGCTCCTACAATGAGCAGTTCTTC. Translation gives CASSLSGSSYNEQFF.

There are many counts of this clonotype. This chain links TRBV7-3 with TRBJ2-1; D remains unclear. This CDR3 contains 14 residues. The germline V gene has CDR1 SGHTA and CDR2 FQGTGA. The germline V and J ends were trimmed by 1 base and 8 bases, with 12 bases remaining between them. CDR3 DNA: TGTGCCAGCAGCTTAAGATTCCCCCAGGATGAGCAGTTCTTC. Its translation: CASSLRFPQDEQFF. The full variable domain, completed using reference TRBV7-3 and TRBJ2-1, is GAGVSQTPSNKVTEKGKYVELRCDPISGHTALYWYRQSLGQGPEFLIYFQGTGAADDSGLPNDRFFAVRPEGSVSTLKIQRTERGDSAVYLCASSLRFPQDEQFFGPGTRLTVL.

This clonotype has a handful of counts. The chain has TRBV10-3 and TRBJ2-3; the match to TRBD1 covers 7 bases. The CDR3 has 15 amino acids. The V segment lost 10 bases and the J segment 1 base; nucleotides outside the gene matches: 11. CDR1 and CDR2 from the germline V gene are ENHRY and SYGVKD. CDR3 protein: CATRSNTGGTDTQYF. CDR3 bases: TGTGCCACCCGTTCGAATACAGGGGGCACAGATACGCAGTATTTT.

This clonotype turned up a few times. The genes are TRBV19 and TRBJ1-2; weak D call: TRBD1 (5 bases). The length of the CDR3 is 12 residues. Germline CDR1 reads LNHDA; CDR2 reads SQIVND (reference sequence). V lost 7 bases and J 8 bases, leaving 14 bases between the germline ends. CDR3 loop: CASTTRGVGYTF. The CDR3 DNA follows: TGTGCCAGTACCACCAGAGGGGTCGGCTACACCTTC.

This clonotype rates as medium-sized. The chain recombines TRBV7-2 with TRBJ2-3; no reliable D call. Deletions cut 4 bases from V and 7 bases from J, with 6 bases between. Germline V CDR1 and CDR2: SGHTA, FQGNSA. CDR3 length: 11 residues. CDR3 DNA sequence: TGTGCCAGCAGCTCGACAAATACGCAGTATTTT. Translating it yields CASSSTNTQYF.

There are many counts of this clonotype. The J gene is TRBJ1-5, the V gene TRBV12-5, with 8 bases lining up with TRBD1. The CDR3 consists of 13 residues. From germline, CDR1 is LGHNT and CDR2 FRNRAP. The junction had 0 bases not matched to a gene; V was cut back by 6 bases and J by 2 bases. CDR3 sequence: CASGGQGNQPQHF. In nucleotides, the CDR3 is TGTGCTAGTGGGGGACAGGGCAATCAGCCCCAGCATTTT.

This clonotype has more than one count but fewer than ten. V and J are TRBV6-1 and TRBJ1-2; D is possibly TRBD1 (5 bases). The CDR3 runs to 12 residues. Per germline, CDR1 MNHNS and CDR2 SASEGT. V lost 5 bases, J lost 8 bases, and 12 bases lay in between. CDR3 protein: CASSKGKVGYTF. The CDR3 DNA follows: TGTGCCAGCAGTAAGGGGAAAGTGGGCTACACCTTC.

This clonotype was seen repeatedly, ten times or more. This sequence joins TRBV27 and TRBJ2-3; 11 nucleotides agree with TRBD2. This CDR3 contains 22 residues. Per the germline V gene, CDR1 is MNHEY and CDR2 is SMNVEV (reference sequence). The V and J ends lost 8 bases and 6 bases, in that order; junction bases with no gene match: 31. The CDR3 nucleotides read TGTGCCAGCGGACCTACTAGCCGGGCTAGCGGGGGGCAAATTCTACGTACGGATACGCAGTATTTT. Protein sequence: CASGPTSRASGGQILRTDTQYF.

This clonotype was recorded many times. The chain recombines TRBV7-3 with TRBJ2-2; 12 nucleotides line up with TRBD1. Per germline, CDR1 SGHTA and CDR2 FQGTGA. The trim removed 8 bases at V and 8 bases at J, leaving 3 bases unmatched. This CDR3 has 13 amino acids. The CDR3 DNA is TGTGCCAGCGGGACAGGGGGCGCGGGGGAGCTGTTTTTT. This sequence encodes CASGTGGAGELFF.

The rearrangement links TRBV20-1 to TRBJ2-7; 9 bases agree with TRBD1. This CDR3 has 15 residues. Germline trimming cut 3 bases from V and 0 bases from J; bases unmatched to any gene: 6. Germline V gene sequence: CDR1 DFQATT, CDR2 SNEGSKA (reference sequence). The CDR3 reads CSARDGQGNSYEQYF. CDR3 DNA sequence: TGCAGTGCTAGGGACGGACAGGGGAACTCCTACGAGCAGTACTTC.

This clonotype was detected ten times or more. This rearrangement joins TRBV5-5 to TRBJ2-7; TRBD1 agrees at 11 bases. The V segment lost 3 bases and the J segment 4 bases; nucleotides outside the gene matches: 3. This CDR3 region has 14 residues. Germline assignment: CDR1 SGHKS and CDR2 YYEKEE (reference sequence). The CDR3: CASSYRDRGYEQYF. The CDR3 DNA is TGTGCCAGCAGCTACCGGGACAGGGGGTACGAGCAGTACTTC.

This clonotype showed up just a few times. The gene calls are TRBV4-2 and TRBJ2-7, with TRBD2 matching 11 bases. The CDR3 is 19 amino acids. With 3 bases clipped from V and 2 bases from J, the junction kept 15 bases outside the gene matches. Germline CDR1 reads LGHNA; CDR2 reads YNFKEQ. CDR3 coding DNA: TGTGCCAGCAGCCAGGACTCACCGCAGATGACTAGCGGGACCTACGAGCAGTACTTC. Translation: CASSQDSPQMTSGTYEQYF.